Each of the 22 T cell receptor beta chains below was sequenced from the same sample in a study of blood T cell repertoires in COVID-19. Generated by immunoSEQ multiplex PCR, the TCRdb table keeps only in-frame clones and is missing some. The sample shows 330,000 or so clones, roughly 88% of them seen only once. The sequenced sample consisted of PBMCs or T cells enriched from blood (not recorded which). Receptor source: a man aged 25 to 45 who had recovered from COVID-19.

J is TRBJ2-5 and V is TRBV3-1 (or the pseudogene TRBV3-2), with D maybe TRBD1 (5 bases). The CDR3 has 14 amino acids. CDR1 and CDR2 from the germline V gene are LGHDT and YNNKEL (reference sequence). The V end was cut by 1 base, the J end by 3 bases, with 9 bases between. The DNA of the CDR3 is TGTGCCAGCAGCCAAGTTAGGGGAAAAGAGACCCAGTACTTC. Its translation: CASSQVRGKETQYF.

This chain's CDR3 is CASRPTGGYEKLFF. The CDR3 DNA sequence: TGTGCCAGCAGGCCAACAGGGGGGTATGAAAAACTGTTTTTT. This rearrangement joins TRBV7-9 to TRBJ1-4; TRBD1 matches 8 bases. V gave up 6 bases and J gave up 6 bases; unmatched junction bases: 6. Germline CDR1 reads SEHNR; CDR2 reads FQNEAQ (reference sequence). The CDR3 extends over 14 amino acids.

The chain has TRBV5-8 and TRBJ2-7; 10 bases align to TRBD1. Germline assignment: CDR1 SGHTS and CDR2 YDEGEE. The CDR3 is 15 residues long. J lost 5 bases, V lost 1 base, and 6 bases had no gene match. CDR3 in DNA: TGTGCCAGCAGCTTGACCGGGACAGGGGTCGACGAGCAGTACTTC. It encodes CASSLTGTGVDEQYF.

V gene TRBV2 combines with J gene TRBJ1-6; D might be TRBD1 (6 bases). Germline CDR1 and CDR2: SNHLY and FYNNEI. This CDR3 has 19 amino acids. V lost 5 bases and J lost 0, with 20 bases in between. CDR3 protein: CASSQGSGQIFSYNSPLHF. CDR3 coding DNA: TGTGCCAGCAGTCAGGGGAGTGGACAAATTTTCTCCTATAATTCACCCCTCCACTTT.

Worth noting for this clone: This sample includes further DNA sequences coding for the same CDR3. V usage is TRBV12-3 or TRBV12-4 and J usage is TRBJ1-5; D gene ambiguous. The germline V and J ends were trimmed by 6 bases and 0 bases, with 6 bases remaining between them. CDR3 length: 13 amino acids. CDR3 sequence reads: CASSLYSNQPQHF. The CDR3 bases are TGTGCCAGCAGCCTTTATAGCAATCAGCCCCAGCATTTT.

This clone was seen only once. The chain links TRBV7-9 to TRBJ1-1; possibly TRBD1 for D (6 bases). Germline values: CDR1 SEHNR, CDR2 FQNEAQ (reference sequence). The V gene lost 5 bases and the J gene lost 1 base, with 11 bases spanning the gap. This CDR3 comprises 14 residues. In DNA, the CDR3 is TGTGCCAGCAGCCCCCAGGGGAGGAACACTGAAGCTTTCTTT. This gives the protein CASSPQGRNTEAFF.

The chain carries TRBV18 and TRBJ1-6, with a possible D match to TRBD1 (6 bases). CDR3 length: 14 residues. Germline-derived CDR1 and CDR2 are KGHSH and LQKENI. V dropped 4 bases and J dropped 14 bases, with 18 bases sitting between them. The DNA of the CDR3 is TGTGCCAGCTCACTGACAGGTCTGGATTCGGCCCTCCACTTT. This encodes CASSLTGLDSALHF.

This chain joins TRBV5-1 and TRBJ2-7; 9 positions agree with TRBD2. Germline lookup yields CDR1 SGHRS and CDR2 YFSETQ. Unmatched junction bases numbered 9, after V lost 4 bases and J lost 1 base. There are 16 residues in the CDR3. The DNA for the CDR3 is TGCGCCAGCAGCCCAGGGGGTAGCGGGAGATCCTACGAGCAGTACTTC. The encoded protein is CASSPGGSGRSYEQYF.

The chain is built from TRBV9 and TRBJ2-7; 8 nucleotides agree with TRBD1. Germline V gives CDR1 SGDLS, CDR2 YYNGEE. This CDR3 region has 13 residues. With 0 bases clipped from V and 10 bases from J, the junction kept 6 bases outside the gene matches. This chain's CDR3 is CASSVEDREAQYF. The DNA for the CDR3 is TGTGCCAGCAGCGTAGAGGACAGGGAAGCACAGTACTTC. The full variable domain, rest sourced from reference TRBV9 and TRBJ2-7, is DSGVTQTPKHLITATGQRVTLRCSPRSGDLSVYWYQQSLDQGLQFLIQYYNGEERAKGNILERFSAQQFPDLHSELNLSSLELGDSALYFCASSVEDREAQYFGPGTRLTVT.

This clone has a single count. The chain links TRBV3-1 (or the pseudogene TRBV3-2) to TRBJ1-5; D might be TRBD1 (5 bases). Germline CDR1 is LGHDT and CDR2 is YNNKEL (reference sequence). The CDR3 has 16 amino acids. The germline V and J ends were trimmed by 0 bases and 2 bases, with 11 bases remaining between them. CDR3 coding DNA: TGTGCCAGCAGCCAAGATCTGGGGGAGGGCAATCAGCCCCAGCATTTT. The encoded protein is CASSQDLGEGNQPQHF.

The gene calls are TRBV2 and TRBJ1-1; D is possibly TRBD1 (5 bases). This CDR3 is 13 amino acids long. CDR1 is SNHLY and CDR2 is FYNNEI in the germline V gene. The V gene lost 4 bases and the J gene lost 7 bases, with 13 bases spanning the gap. CDR3: CASSGGGGSEAFF. CDR3 nucleotides: TGTGCCAGCAGTGGTGGCGGGGGGAGTGAAGCTTTCTTT.

This chain uses TRBV2 with TRBJ2-1; 8 bases line up with TRBD2. V shed 3 bases, J shed 7 bases, and the junction held 14 bases outside the gene matches. The CDR3 is made up of 17 amino acids. Looked up from germline, CDR1 is SNHLY and CDR2 is FYNNEI. The CDR3 bases are TGTGCCAGCAGTGATAGGAGGGACGGGGGGGACATGAATGAGCAGTTCTTC. As protein: CASSDRRDGGDMNEQFF.

This chain connects TRBV6-2 or TRBV6-3 to TRBJ2-2, with 7 bases identical to TRBD1. In germline, CDR1 is MNHEY, CDR2 SVGEGT. V was clipped by 0 bases and J by 0 bases; unmatched bases: 4. The CDR3 consists of 17 residues. The CDR3: CASSYSIGGANTGELFF. The CDR3 coding sequence is TGTGCCAGCAGTTACTCGATAGGGGGCGCGAACACCGGGGAGCTGTTTTTT.

CDR3 in DNA: TGTGCCAGCAGCTCACTAGTCGGAGGGGGCAATCAGCCCCAGCATTTT. Translated: CASSSLVGGGNQPQHF. This chain links TRBV7-8 with TRBJ1-5; possible D gene TRBD1, 5 bases. Germline assignment: CDR1 SGHVS and CDR2 FQNEAQ. V gave up 4 bases and J gave up 2 bases, with 15 bases separating them. CDR3 size: 16 residues.

The V and J genes are TRBV27 and TRBJ2-7; 7 bases are a match to TRBD1. Germline trimming cut 7 bases from V and 1 base from J; bases unmatched to any gene: 10. The length of the CDR3 is 15 residues. Germline CDR1 is MNHEY and CDR2 is SMNVEV (reference sequence). CDR3 loop: CASTRTGSASYEQYF. DNA of the CDR3: TGTGCCAGCACGAGGACAGGAAGCGCGTCCTACGAGCAGTACTTC.

The chain links TRBV28 to TRBJ1-2, with TRBD1 matching 9 bases. The germline gives CDR1 MDHEN, CDR2 SYDVKM. CDR3 size: 14 residues. The trim removed 6 bases at V and 6 bases at J, leaving 8 bases unmatched. This CDR3 reads CASRPTGGHNGYTF. DNA of the CDR3: TGTGCCAGCAGGCCTACAGGGGGCCATAATGGCTACACCTTC.

This sequence joins TRBV11-3 and TRBJ2-3, with 9 positions matching TRBD2. The CDR3 has 14 amino acids. CDR1 and CDR2 from the germline V gene are SGHNT and YENEEA. V lost 4 bases, J lost 1 base, and 0 bases stayed unmatched. The DNA for the CDR3 is TGTGCCAGCAGCTGGACTAGCGGCACAGATACGCAGTATTTT. The encoded protein is CASSWTSGTDTQYF.

This clone was seen a few times. This chain connects TRBV14 to TRBJ2-3, with 11 bases fitting TRBD2. Per the germline V gene, CDR1 is SGHDN and CDR2 is FVKESK. CDR3 length equals 16 residues. The V and J ends lost 4 bases and 0 bases, in that order; junction bases with no gene match: 3. CDR3 DNA: TGTGCCAGCAGCCGACTAGCGGGGACTAGCACAGATACGCAGTATTTT. Translated: CASSRLAGTSTDTQYF.

The table lists this clone with a count of one. The chain has TRBV5-1 and TRBJ1-5; D not certain. The CDR3 length is 14 residues. CDR1 and CDR2 (germline): SGHRS, YFSETQ. The germline V and J ends were trimmed by 2 bases and 5 bases, with 11 bases remaining between them. DNA for the CDR3: TGCGCCAGCAGCTTCGGAAACGGAGATCAGCCCCAGCATTTT. This translates into CASSFGNGDQPQHF.

The chain carries TRBV5-1 and TRBJ1-1; 7 bases are shared with TRBD1. CDR3 length: 15 amino acids. Germline V gene data show CDR1 as SGHRS and CDR2 as YFSETQ. V dropped 2 bases and J dropped 1; count of bases not matched to a gene: 5. The CDR3: CASSFLTGPNTEAFF. CDR3 DNA: TGCGCCAGCAGCTTCCTGACAGGGCCGAACACTGAAGCTTTCTTT.

The CDR3: CASSPTGTPSYEQYF. The CDR3 region has the DNA TGTGCCAGCTCACCCACTGGGACTCCCTCCTACGAGCAGTACTTC. The chain combines TRBV18 with TRBJ2-7, with D possibly being TRBD2 (6 bases). Trimming removed 3 bases at V and 0 bases at J, with 12 bases between. The CDR3 extends over 15 amino acids. Per the germline V gene, CDR1 is KGHSH and CDR2 is LQKENI.

The V call is TRBV19, the J call TRBJ2-3; the D is unclear. The CDR3 loop spans 18 amino acids. The germline V gene encodes CDR1 LNHDA and CDR2 SQIVND (reference sequence). The ends were cut back, 3 bases at V and 0 bases at J, with 19 bases in the middle. Here the CDR3 reads CASSILPVASTSTDTQYF. Written as DNA, the CDR3 is TGTGCCAGTAGTATCCTCCCGGTCGCTAGTACTAGCACAGATACGCAGTATTTT.